The next 23 T cell receptor beta chains were all read from a single sample in a study of T-cell reconstitution after alpha-beta-depleted transplantation in children. The authors prepared the TCRbeta library with unique molecular identifiers. TCRdb passed the PCR reads through MiXCR, listing each CDR3 protein once. The sample has over 550,000 distinct CDR3 sequences, over 9.5% seen once. The sample here was PBMCs from the stem cell graft donor, taken from the stem cell graft. The receptors derive from a human donor who donated a stem cell graft to a child with acute myeloid leukemia.

The chain links TRBV29-1 to TRBJ1-5, with TRBD1 matching over 7 bases. CDR3 size: 14 residues. From germline, CDR1 is SQVTM and CDR2 ANQGSEA. The junction had 8 bases not matched to a gene; V was cut back by 7 bases and J by 2 bases. The CDR3 protein is CSAGGGAGNQPQHF. CDR3 in DNA: TGCAGCGCTGGAGGGGGCGCGGGCAATCAGCCCCAGCATTTT.

There are a few counts of this clonotype. The chain recombines TRBV29-1 with TRBJ2-3; possibly TRBD2 for D (5 bases). Germline V gives CDR1 SQVTM, CDR2 ANQGSEA. The CDR3 is made up of 13 amino acids. V lost 3 bases to trimming and J lost 2 bases, with 9 bases between them. CDR3 loop: CSVDSGNTDTQYF. CDR3 DNA sequence: TGCAGCGTTGACTCCGGGAACACAGATACGCAGTATTTT.

This clonotype was counted at least ten times. The chain couples TRBV29-1 to TRBJ2-1, with 7 bases fitting TRBD2. This CDR3 region has 21 residues. The V and J ends lost 6 bases and 5 bases, in that order; junction bases with no gene match: 31. Germline V CDR1 and CDR2: SQVTM, ANQGSEA. CDR3 loop: CSVVGPTSLRGTIMGHNEQFF. CDR3 DNA sequence: TGCAGCGTCGTGGGCCCGACTAGCCTTAGGGGCACAATTATGGGGCACAATGAGCAGTTCTTC.

The V and J genes are TRBV29-1 and TRBJ2-2; D perhaps matches TRBD2 (6 bases). In germline, CDR1 is SQVTM, CDR2 ANQGSEA. This CDR3 region has 16 residues. Trimming pared 6 bases from V and 6 bases from J, leaving 23 bases between. The CDR3 DNA reads as TGCAGCGTACTAGCCTATCTTACATCTGAGGCCGGGGAGCTGTTTTTT. Protein product: CSVLAYLTSEAGELFF.

Only a few counts were recorded for this clonotype. V gene TRBV5-6 combines with J gene TRBJ2-7, with D possibly matching TRBD2 (7 bases). The CDR3 totals 14 residues. The V end was cut by 0 bases, the J end by 5 bases, with 12 bases between. In germline, CDR1 is SGHDT, CDR2 YYEEEE. The CDR3 region is CASSLDGGGHEQYF. In DNA, the CDR3 is TGTGCCAGCAGCTTGGATGGGGGGGGGCACGAGCAGTACTTC.

This clonotype showed up just a few times. The chain couples TRBV27 to TRBJ1-1; maybe TRBD1 (5 bases). There are 14 residues in the CDR3. Germline CDR1 reads MNHEY; CDR2 reads SMNVEV (reference sequence). Trimming left V 5 bases short and J 5 bases short, with 15 bases between. Here the CDR3 reads CASSTVRAETEAFF. The CDR3 coding sequence is TGTGCCAGCAGTACGGTCAGGGCTGAGACTGAAGCTTTCTTT.

This clonotype was picked up a small number of times. The V and J genes are TRBV7-2 and TRBJ1-1; no clear D gene. CDR3 length: 12 amino acids. The germline V and J ends were trimmed by 3 bases and 9 bases, with 11 bases remaining between them. Germline V lookup: CDR1 SGHTA, CDR2 FQGNSA. The CDR3, as DNA: TGTGCCAGCAGCTTCGGGGAAAACCAAGCTTTCTTT. Protein product: CASSFGENQAFF.

This chain links TRBV5-1 with TRBJ1-6; D may be TRBD1 (5 bases). The germline V gene encodes CDR1 SGHRS and CDR2 YFSETQ. Between the trimmed V and J ends, which lost 3 bases and 4 bases, there was a span of 20 bases. The CDR3 is made up of 18 amino acids. The CDR3 DNA follows: TGCGCCAGCAGCTCGGGGGACTCTCCATCGGCATATAATTCACCCCTCCACTTT. Translated, it gives CASSSGDSPSAYNSPLHF.

This clonotype turned up a few times. The chain links TRBV13 to TRBJ2-7, with D possibly TRBD1 on 6 matching bases. The V gene's germline CDR1 is PRHDT and CDR2 FYEKMQ (reference sequence). This CDR3 comprises 15 residues. With 1 base removed from V and 4 bases from J, the gap between germline ends came to 14 bases. CDR3 in amino acids: CASSLEQGGEYEQYF. The CDR3 DNA follows: TGTGCCAGCAGCTTAGAACAGGGTGGTGAATACGAGCAGTACTTC.

This clonotype has just a few counts. The germline gene is not matched at one end of the junction; a read error may be the cause. This chain uses TRBV28 with TRBJ2-1; 10 bases align to TRBD1. CDR1 is MDHEN and CDR2 is SYDVKM in the germline V gene. The CDR3 loop spans 11 amino acids. The CDR3 loop is CASSADRGQDF. In nucleotides, the CDR3 is TGTGCCAGCAGCGCAGACAGGGGGCAGGACTTC.

This clonotype has only a few counts. The rearrangement joins TRBV30 to TRBJ1-5; D perhaps matches TRBD1 (6 bases). Between the trimmed V and J ends, which lost 7 bases and 4 bases, there was a span of 11 bases. The CDR3 loop spans 12 amino acids. Germline V gives CDR1 GTSNPN, CDR2 SVGIG (reference sequence). For the CDR3, the DNA is TGTGCCTCAGGGGTTAGGAATCAGCCCCAGCATTTT. Encoded protein: CASGVRNQPQHF.

This clonotype was detected ten times or more. The rearrangement joins TRBV10-3 to TRBJ2-5, with D perhaps TRBD1 (8 bases). The V end was cut by 10 bases, the J end by 2 bases, with 20 bases between. This CDR3 spans 15 amino acids. Germline assignment: CDR1 ENHRY and CDR2 SYGVKD. The CDR3 DNA follows: TGTGCCACAGGGGGCTCGGAGGGGGGGCAAGAGACCCAGTACTTC. This codes for CATGGSEGGQETQYF.

This clonotype was counted between two and nine times. The gene calls are TRBV12-3 or TRBV12-4 and TRBJ2-2; D possibly corresponds to TRBD1 (6 bases). The CDR3 has 15 amino acids. The V and J ends lost 1 base and 3 bases respectively, with 9 bases between them. Here the CDR3 DNA reads TGTGCCAGCAGTTTAGGGGGGCTGGACACCGGGGAGCTGTTTTTT. This translates into CASSLGGLDTGELFF.

The sample holds a few counts of this clonotype. The chain uses TRBV12-3 or TRBV12-4 and TRBJ2-5; TRBD2 agrees at 12 bases. CDR3 size: 19 residues. The junction had 9 bases not matched to a gene; V was cut back by 0 bases and J by 1 base. This chain's CDR3 is CASSLALPSGRAIQETQYF. CDR3 sequence (DNA): TGTGCCAGCAGTTTAGCGCTTCCTAGCGGGAGGGCGATCCAAGAGACCCAGTACTTC.

This clonotype was seen repeatedly, ten times or more. This sequence joins TRBV6-2 or TRBV6-3 and TRBJ2-1; the match to TRBD2 covers 8 bases. Losses at the gene ends were 6 bases for V and 9 bases for J; bases not matched to a gene: 10. Germline lookup yields CDR1 MNHEY and CDR2 SVGEGT. This CDR3 region has 14 residues. CDR3 nucleotide sequence: TGTGCCAGCAGACGTACTGCGGGAGGAGGTGAGCAGTTCTTC. Its translation is CASRRTAGGGEQFF.

This clonotype was detected many times. The gene calls are TRBV5-1 and TRBJ2-1; no firm D call. V was trimmed by 5 bases and J by 8 bases, leaving 8 bases between them. Germline V gives CDR1 SGHRS, CDR2 YFSETQ. The CDR3 loop spans 11 amino acids. The CDR3 is CASRKEDEQFF. CDR3 DNA: TGCGCCAGCAGGAAAGAGGATGAGCAGTTCTTC.

V and J are TRBV25-1 and TRBJ2-7, with D possibly being TRBD2 (7 bases). CDR3 length: 15 residues. V was pared by 7 bases and J by 1 base, with 17 bases between. Germline V lookup: CDR1 MGHDK, CDR2 SYGVNS. The DNA of the CDR3 is TGTGCCAGCACCAACCCCGAGGGGGGGTCCTACGAGCAGTACTTC. Translation gives CASTNPEGGSYEQYF.

The rearrangement uses TRBV5-1 and TRBJ2-3, with TRBD2 matching over 11 bases. Germline lookup yields CDR1 SGHRS and CDR2 YFSETQ. CDR3 length equals 16 residues. Trimming cost V 0 bases and J 1 base; bases outside gene matches: 1. CDR3 nucleotides: TGCGCCAGCAGCTTGGAACTAGCGGGAGGCACAGATACGCAGTATTTT. Its translation is CASSLELAGGTDTQYF. Filled out from reference TRBV5-1 and TRBJ2-3, the complete variable domain reads KAGVTQTPRYLIKTRGQQVTLSCSPISGHRSVSWYQQTPGQGLQFLFEYFSETQRNKGNFPGRFSGRQFSNSRSEMNVSTLELGDSALYLCASSLELAGGTDTQYFGPGTRLTVL.

This clonotype was found many times. The rearrangement joins TRBV7-2 to TRBJ2-5, with TRBD1 matching over 9 bases. V gave up 5 bases and J gave up 5 bases; unmatched junction bases: 6. Germline-derived CDR1 and CDR2 are SGHTA and FQGNSA. The CDR3 contains 14 residues. CDR3 DNA: TGTGCCAGCAGCGCGGACAGGGGCAGGGAGACCCAGTACTTC. It translates to CASSADRGRETQYF.

This clonotype was seen ten or more times. CDR3 amino acids: CAWSAGRSFRFF. As DNA, the CDR3 is TGTGCCTGGAGTGCGGGGAGGAGCTTTCGGTTCTTC. The chain joins TRBV30 to TRBJ2-1; possibly TRBD2 for D (6 bases). CDR3 size: 12 residues. Germline CDR1 and CDR2: GTSNPN and SVGIG (reference sequence). With 1 base removed from V and 15 bases from J, the gap between germline ends came to 16 bases. Variable domain in full (rest from reference TRBV30 and TRBJ2-1): SQTIHQWPATLVQPVGSPLSLECTVEGTSNPNLYWYRQAAGRGLQLLFYSVGIGQISSEVPQNLSASRPQDRQFILSSKKLLLSDSGFYLCAWSAGRSFRFFGPGTRLTVL.

Regarding this clonotype: A read error may account for a junction end that differs from germline. The chain links TRBV11-2 to TRBJ1-5; no definite D call. The germline CDR1 and CDR2 sequences are SGHAT and FQNNGV. The CDR3 spans 14 residues. CDR3 sequence reads: CASSRGVSNQAQHF. The CDR3 region has the DNA TGTGCCAGCAGCAGAGGAGTTAGCAATCAGGCCCAGCATTTT.

The chain carries TRBV7-9 and TRBJ2-2, with TRBD2 identical over 10 bases. Trimming removed 4 bases from V and 4 bases from J; junction bases left unmatched: 6. The CDR3 loop spans 16 amino acids. The V gene's germline CDR1 is SEHNR and CDR2 FQNEAQ (reference sequence). DNA of the CDR3: TGTGCCAGCAGCTATAGCGGGAGGCAAAGCACCGGGGAGCTGTTTTTT. Protein product: CASSYSGRQSTGELFF.

This chain joins TRBV6-5 and TRBJ2-7; 7 bases map to TRBD2. Germline V CDR1 and CDR2: MNHEY, SVGAGI. Germline trimming cut 0 bases from V and 5 bases from J; bases unmatched to any gene: 16. This CDR3 has 18 amino acids. The CDR3 DNA reads TGTGCCAGCAGTTACTCGAACTCCGGAGCGGGAATTGGGAACGAGCAGTACTTC. This sequence encodes CASSYSNSGAGIGNEQYF.